The T cell receptor (beta chain) under discussion was sequenced for a study of blood T cells in healthy people across ages. Study overall: For every two T cells, template switching captured about one barcoded beta molecule.

This CDR3 is 14 amino acids long. Germline V CDR1 and CDR2: SNHLY, FYNNEI. The ends were cut back, 7 bases at V and 0 bases at J, with 10 bases in the middle. Regarding the study as a whole: There were more naive CD4+ cells and higher diversity in long-lived donors than in aged donors.

Primers used in a second PCR of about 6 to 11 cycles were a sample-barcoded 5' primer and a J-beta primer mix. TCRdb fed the 5' RACE reads into MiXCR, producing one record per CDR3 protein. The sample has fewer than 2,000,000 distinct CDR3 sequences, around 35% seen once. Total RNA was isolated from each sample in quantities of at least 5 micrograms. Details on this clonotype: As yet, its antigen is unknown.

This clonotype was sampled from a woman under 40 in good health. What was sequenced was blood. The chain combines TRBV2 with TRBJ1-5; possible D gene TRBD1, 5 bases. This CDR3 is CASTPGVSNQPQHF. CDR3 DNA: TGTGCCAGCACTCCGGGGGTTAGCAATCAGCCCCAGCATTTT.